These T cell receptor beta chains were read from a single sample in a study of T cell responses to AZD1222 COVID-19 vaccine. Libraries were prepared by immunoSEQ multiplex PCR; TCRdb keeps only in-frame clonotypes and omits some of them. Of some 150,000 clones listed, approximately 89% are singletons. Sequences were derived from peripheral blood, sampled 28 days after the second AZD1222 dose. These receptors were taken from an adult who received the AZD1222 COVID-19 vaccine. Both conserved end residues are part of each CDR3. Each record gives: clone size, D gene, V gene, J gene, CDR3 protein, CDR3 DNA. A D gene is named only where the DNA matches it firmly. Size is omitted from some rows. Given values are once, few, many or a class for expanded clones.

-,-,TRBV5-1,TRBJ1-5,CASSPAGGDRPQHF,TGCGCCAGCAGCCCGGCGGGGGGGGATCGGCCCCAGCATTTT
-,-,TRBV11-2,TRBJ2-7,CASSAGLPQYEQYF,TGTGCCAGCAGCGCAGGGTTGCCCCAATACGAGCAGTACTTC
-,-,TRBV5-1,TRBJ2-1,CASSSTATPNNEQFF,TGCGCCAGCAGCTCGACGGCTACACCAAACAATGAGCAGTTCTTC
-,-,TRBV30,TRBJ1-1,CAWRRLNTEAFF,TGTGCCTGGAGAAGGCTGAACACTGAAGCTTTCTTT
-,TRBD1,TRBV10-3,TRBJ1-1,CAAKEGQENTEAFF,TGTGCCGCCAAAGAAGGACAGGAGAACACTGAAGCTTTCTTT
once,-,TRBV28,TRBJ1-5,CASGADQPQHF,TGTGCCAGCGGAGCGGATCAGCCCCAGCATTTT
-,-,TRBV30,TRBJ1-1,CAWSLRGYTEAFF,TGTGCCTGGAGCCTACGGGGGTACACTGAAGCTTTCTTT
-,-,TRBV29-1,TRBJ1-2,CSVEGLNYGYTF,TGCAGCGTTGAGGGACTGAACTATGGCTACACCTTC
-,TRBD2,TRBV3-1/TRBV3-2,TRBJ2-1,CASAGGSNEQFF,TGTGCCAGCGCGGGAGGGAGCAATGAGCAGTTCTTC
-,-,TRBV6-5,TRBJ2-3,CASRRGRGTDTQYF,TGTGCCAGCCGGAGGGGTCGCGGCACAGATACGCAGTATTTT
-,-,TRBV6-5,TRBJ1-2,CASTFSDYYGYTF,TGTGCCAGTACTTTTAGCGATTACTATGGCTACACCTTC
-,-,TRBV4-1,TRBJ1-4,CASSHSATGRVRELNEKLFF,TGCGCCAGCAGCCACTCAGCCACAGGGCGGGTGAGGGAACTTAATGAAAAACTGTTTTTT
-,TRBD1,TRBV10-3,TRBJ2-7,CAIRGQEDYEQYF,TGTGCCATCAGGGGACAGGAAGACTACGAGCAGTACTTC